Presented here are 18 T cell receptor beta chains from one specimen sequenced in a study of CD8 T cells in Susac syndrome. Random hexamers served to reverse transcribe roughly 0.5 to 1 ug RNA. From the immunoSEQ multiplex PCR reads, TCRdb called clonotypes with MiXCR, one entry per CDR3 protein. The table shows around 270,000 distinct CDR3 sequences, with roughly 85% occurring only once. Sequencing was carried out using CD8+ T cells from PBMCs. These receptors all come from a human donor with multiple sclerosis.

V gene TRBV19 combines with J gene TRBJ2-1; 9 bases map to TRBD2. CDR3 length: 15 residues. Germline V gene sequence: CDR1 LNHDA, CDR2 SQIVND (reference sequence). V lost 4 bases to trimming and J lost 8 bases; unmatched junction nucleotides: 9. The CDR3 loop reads CASSTRGGVADEQFF. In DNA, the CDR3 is TGTGCCAGTAGTACCCGCGGGGGGGTGGCCGATGAGCAGTTCTTC.

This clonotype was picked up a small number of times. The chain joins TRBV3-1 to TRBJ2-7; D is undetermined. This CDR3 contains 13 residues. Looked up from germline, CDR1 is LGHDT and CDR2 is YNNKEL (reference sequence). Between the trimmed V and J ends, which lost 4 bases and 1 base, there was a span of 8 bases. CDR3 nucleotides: TGTGCCAGCAGCCCAGCCGTTTCCTACGAGCAGTACTTC. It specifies CASSPAVSYEQYF.

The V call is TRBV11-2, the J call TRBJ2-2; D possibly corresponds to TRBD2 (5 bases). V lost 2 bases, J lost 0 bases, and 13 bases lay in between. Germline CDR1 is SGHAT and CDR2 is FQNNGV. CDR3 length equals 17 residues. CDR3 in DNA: TGTGCCAGCAGCTTATACCCCGAAGCGGCGAACACCGGGGAGCTGTTTTTT. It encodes CASSLYPEAANTGELFF.

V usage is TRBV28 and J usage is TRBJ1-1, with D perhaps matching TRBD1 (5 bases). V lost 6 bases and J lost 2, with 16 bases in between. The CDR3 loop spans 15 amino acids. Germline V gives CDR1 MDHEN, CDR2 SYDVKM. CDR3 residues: CASRPFGGRNTEAFF. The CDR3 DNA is TGTGCCAGCAGACCGTTTGGGGGTCGAAACACTGAAGCTTTCTTT.

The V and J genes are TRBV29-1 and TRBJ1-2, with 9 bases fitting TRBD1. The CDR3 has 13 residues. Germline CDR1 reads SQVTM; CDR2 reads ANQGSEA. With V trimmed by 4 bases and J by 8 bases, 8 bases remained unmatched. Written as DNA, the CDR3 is TGCAGCGTTGCCGGGACAGGGCTGCGGGGCTACACCTTC. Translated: CSVAGTGLRGYTF.

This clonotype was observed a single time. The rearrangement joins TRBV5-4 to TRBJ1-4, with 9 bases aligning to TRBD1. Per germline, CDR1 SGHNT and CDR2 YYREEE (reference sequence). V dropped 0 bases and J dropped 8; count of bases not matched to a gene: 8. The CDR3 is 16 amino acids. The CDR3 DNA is TGTGCCAGCAGCTTGGGGGACAGGGCCCGCGGGGAAAAACTGTTTTTT. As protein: CASSLGDRARGEKLFF.

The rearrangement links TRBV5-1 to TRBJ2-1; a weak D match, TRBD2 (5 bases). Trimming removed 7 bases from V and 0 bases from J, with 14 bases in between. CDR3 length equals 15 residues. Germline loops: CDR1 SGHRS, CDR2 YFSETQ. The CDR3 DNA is TGCGCCAGCGGTGTAGGGCGGGTCTCCTACAATGAGCAGTTCTTC. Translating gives CASGVGRVSYNEQFF.

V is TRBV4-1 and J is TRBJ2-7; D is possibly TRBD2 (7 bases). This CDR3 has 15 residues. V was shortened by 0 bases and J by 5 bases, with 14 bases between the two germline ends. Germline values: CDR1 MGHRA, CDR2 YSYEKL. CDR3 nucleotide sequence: TGCGCCAGCAGCCAAGAGGGGGCGGGAGCCGACGAGCAGTACTTC. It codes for CASSQEGAGADEQYF.

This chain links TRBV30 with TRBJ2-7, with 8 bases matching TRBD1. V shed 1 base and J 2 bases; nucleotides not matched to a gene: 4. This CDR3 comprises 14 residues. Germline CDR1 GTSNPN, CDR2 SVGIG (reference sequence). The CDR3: CAWSAGQGAYEQYF. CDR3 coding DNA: TGTGCCTGGAGTGCAGGACAGGGCGCCTACGAGCAGTACTTC.

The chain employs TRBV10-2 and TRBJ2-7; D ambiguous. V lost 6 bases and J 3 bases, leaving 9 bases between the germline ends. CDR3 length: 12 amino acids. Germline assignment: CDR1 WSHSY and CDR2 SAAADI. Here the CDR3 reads CASRDEYYEQYF. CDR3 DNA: TGCGCCAGCAGGGACGAGTACTACGAGCAGTACTTC.

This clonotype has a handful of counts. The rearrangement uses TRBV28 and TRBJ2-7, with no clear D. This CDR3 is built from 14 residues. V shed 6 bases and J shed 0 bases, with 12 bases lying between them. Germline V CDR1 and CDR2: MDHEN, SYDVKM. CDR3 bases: TGTGCCAGCAGCCCCACGGTGAGCTCCTACGAGCAGTACTTC. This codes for CASSPTVSSYEQYF.

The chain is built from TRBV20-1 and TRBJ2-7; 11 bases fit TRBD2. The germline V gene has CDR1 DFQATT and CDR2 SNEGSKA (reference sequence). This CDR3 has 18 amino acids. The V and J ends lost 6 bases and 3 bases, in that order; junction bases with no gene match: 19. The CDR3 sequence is CSALKGDLAGGIVYEQYF. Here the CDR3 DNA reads TGCAGTGCCCTCAAGGGGGACTTAGCGGGAGGGATCGTCTACGAGCAGTACTTC.

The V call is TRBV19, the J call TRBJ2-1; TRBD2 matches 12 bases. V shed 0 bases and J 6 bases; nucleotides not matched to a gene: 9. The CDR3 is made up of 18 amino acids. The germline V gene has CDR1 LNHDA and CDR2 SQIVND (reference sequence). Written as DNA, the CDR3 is TGTGCCAGTAGTATAGATAGTGGAGGACTAGCGGGAATCAATGAGCAGTTCTTC. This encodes CASSIDSGGLAGINEQFF.

The CDR3 region has the DNA TGTGCCTGGAGTGATAACTATGGCTACACCTTC. Translation gives CAWSDNYGYTF. This rearrangement joins TRBV30 to TRBJ1-2; no clear D gene. Germline CDR1 reads GTSNPN; CDR2 reads SVGIG (reference sequence). This CDR3 has 11 residues. Trimming shortened V by 1 base and J by 1 base, and 1 base separated the two germline ends. Combining the CDR3 with reference TRBV30 and TRBJ1-2 gives the whole variable domain SQTIHQWPATLVQPVGSPLSLECTVEGTSNPNLYWYRQAAGRGLQLLFYSVGIGQISSEVPQNLSASRPQDRQFILSSKKLLLSDSGFYLCAWSDNYGYTFGSGTRLTVV.

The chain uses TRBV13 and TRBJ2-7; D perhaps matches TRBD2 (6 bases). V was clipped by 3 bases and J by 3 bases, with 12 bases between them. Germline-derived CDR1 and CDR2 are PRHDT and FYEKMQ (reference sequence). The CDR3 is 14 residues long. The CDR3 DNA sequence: TGTGCCAGCAGCTTCGGGCGGGATCACTACGAGCAGTACTTC. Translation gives CASSFGRDHYEQYF.

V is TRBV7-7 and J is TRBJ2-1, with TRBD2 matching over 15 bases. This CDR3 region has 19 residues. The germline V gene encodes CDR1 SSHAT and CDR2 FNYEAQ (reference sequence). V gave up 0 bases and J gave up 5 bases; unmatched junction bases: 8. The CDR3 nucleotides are TGTGCCAGCAGCTTAGCCCCTGGACTAGCGGGAGGGCCACACAATGAGCAGTTCTTC. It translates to CASSLAPGLAGGPHNEQFF.

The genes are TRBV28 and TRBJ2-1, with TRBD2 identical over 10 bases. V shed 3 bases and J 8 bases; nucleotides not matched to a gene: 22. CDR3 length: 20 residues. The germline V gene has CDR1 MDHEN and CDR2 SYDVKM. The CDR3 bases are TGTGCCAGCAGTTTCGTCCTAGCGGGAGAGTGGTGGTTCCTGGAGGATGAGCAGTTCTTC. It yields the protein CASSFVLAGEWWFLEDEQFF.

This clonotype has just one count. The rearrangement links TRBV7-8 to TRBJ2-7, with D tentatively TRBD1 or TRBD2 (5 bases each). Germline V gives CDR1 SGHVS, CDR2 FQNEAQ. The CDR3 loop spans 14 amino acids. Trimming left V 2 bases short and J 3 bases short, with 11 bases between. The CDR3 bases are TGTGCCAGCAGCTTATTTGCAGGGAGCTACGAGCAGTACTTC. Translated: CASSLFAGSYEQYF. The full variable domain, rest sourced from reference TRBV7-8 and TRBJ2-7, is GAGVSQSPRYKVAKRGQDVALRCDPISGHVSLFWYQQALGQGPEFLTYFQNEAQLDKSGLPSDRFFAERPEGSVSTLKIQRTQQEDSAVYLCASSLFAGSYEQYFGPGTRLTVT.